This T cell receptor (beta chain) is from a study of cytomegalovirus exposure and HLA in healthy donors. Study results and limitations: In an earlier analysis, productive rearrangement rates for most beta V segments clustered near 90% or 30%.

The PCR made use of 60 Vbeta and 13 Jbeta primers. Profiled with immunoSEQ multiplex PCR; TCRdb holds only in-frame clones, not every one. The sample lists around 99,000 clones, over 70% occurring once. Comments on this clone: What it recognizes is unknown.

The CDR3 runs 12 residues. V dropped 8 bases and J dropped 6 bases, with 10 bases sitting between them. Looked up from germline, CDR1 is MNHEY and CDR2 is SVGAGI. V gene TRBV6-5 combines with J gene TRBJ1-4; tentatively, D is TRBD1 (6 bases). The source material was PBMCs. This TCR was sampled from a man over 45 in good health and CMV-seropositive. The CDR3 loop reads CASRDTYEKLFF. The CDR3 region has the DNA TGTGCCAGCCGGGACACCTATGAAAAACTGTTTTTT.